Included here is one TCR beta chain sequence, with context. The antigen is undetermined. Profiling relied on immunoSEQ multiplex PCR, and the TCRdb table lists in-frame clones only, not all of them. The repertoire holds 150,000 or so clones, with less than 85% as singletons. This entry comes from a study of cytotoxic CD8 clonotypes in ibrutinib-treated CLL. On the study more broadly: After a median of about 70 months, around 15 patients stayed remitted and some 12 progressed; responses had been partial in around 25 and complete in 2. Study results and caveats: Public clonotypes occurred uncommonly; on treatment, they contracted or remained stable. The study found clonality rose at ibrutinib response, then fell toward baseline at progression. Patients had baseline clonality above age-matched healthy donors, and this clonality moved with circulating CD8+ T-cell counts.

V was clipped by 10 bases and J by 8 bases, with 8 bases between them. The germline V gene has CDR1 SGHDN and CDR2 FVKESK. This CDR3 is built from 10 residues. Sequenced material: PBMCs, taken after 24 months of ibrutinib treatment. The sequence came from a human donor with chronic lymphocytic leukemia. The rearrangement links TRBV14 to TRBJ2-2; D is ambiguous. In DNA form, the CDR3 reads TGTGCCACCGTTCATGGGGAGCTGTTTTTT. Its translation is CATVHGELFF.